This T cell receptor (beta chain) was recovered during a study of blood T cell repertoires in COVID-19 (dated by TCRdb to the early 2020s). About the investigation overall: Recovered participants in ImmuneRACE Cohort 3 were defined by two consecutive negative NP/OP PCR tests, clearance by a healthcare professional, or resolution of symptoms. Samples from collaborators originated in the United States, Italy and Spain and spanned both the acute and convalescent phases of COVID-19. The prospective study material was composed of cDNA or gDNA derived from T cells, B-cell-depleted T cells, or PBMCs. The dataset comprised deeply sampled blood TCRbeta repertoires from subjects exposed to, actively infected with, or recovered from COVID-19. The repertoires were released in a freely available public database intended as a resource for research on the immune response to SARS-CoV-2. The samples were drawn from two sources: the first 160 participants of the ongoing ImmuneRACE study, and 1,254 subjects contributed by 6 global collaborators. Sample metadata almost always included a de-identified subject ID, COVID-19 status, age in years and sex. Where HLA class I and class II types were available, the types were taken from metadata supplied by the sample provider, not from assay-based typing.

Participants in the prospective study were enrolled through a virtual design, were aged about 18 to 89 years, and lived in about 25 United States geographic areas. In the prospective study, cohorts were assigned on the basis of participant-reported clinical history obtained from a screening survey and a study questionnaire. In the prospective study, whole blood, serum and a nasopharyngeal or oropharyngeal swab were collected from each participant by mobile phlebotomists. Prospective study participants could optionally give additional blood draws and questionnaires over a roughly 2-month period. Before DNA extraction, prospective study blood samples were shipped either frozen or at room temperature. The CDR1 and CDR2 encoded by the germline V gene (reference sequence) are LGHDT and YNNKEL. Trimming takes 1 base off V and 2 bases off J; junction bases not matched to a gene: 8. The CDR3 holds 17 amino acids from the cysteine to the phenylalanine. Only the CDR3 DNA is retained, 51 bases long and in frame from the first base.

TCRbeta CDR3 regions were amplified from genomic DNA by means of the immunoSEQ Assay, a bias-controlled multiplex PCR. In the authors' own workflow: Within the assay, amplification of reference gene primers was used to estimate how many nucleated cells each sample contained. To quantify the absolute abundance of each unique TCRbeta CDR3 rearrangement, sequence reads were collapsed and filtered. For each sample, productive Simpson clonality was calculated as the square root of Simpson's diversity index across productive rearrangements. TCRdb holds this immuneACCESS table with in-frame rearrangements only. Some clones are missing; in checked studies, unresolved V genes explain under half, and the rest has no known cause. The DNA gave D and trimming, while V, J and clone size come from that table. This sample is represented by a few hundred thousand clones; about 86% of them were singletons. Jointly, the top ten make up approximately 3.1% of the sample.

In regard to this clone: Its antigen is not yet known. Per-base qualities were not stored, and no clone one base away is much larger.

Overall study results and their limits: The quantity of clinical and demographic metadata differed by source and by participant and was supplied without curation.

Sequenced: PBMCs or T cells enriched from blood (not recorded which). The sequence links TRBV3-1 (or the pseudogene TRBV3-2) to TRBJ2-7; 10 bases in the middle match TRBD1. The sequence came from a woman aged 45-65 years in a cohort exposed to, infected with or recovered from COVID-19 (not recorded which). The CDR3: CASSQALLGQGAYEQYF. Read as DNA, the sequence is TGTGCCAGCAGCCAAGCCCTTCTCGGACAGGGGGCCTACGAGCAGTACTTC.